The clone carrying this TCR beta chain was counted a few times. The data were obtained in a study of blood T cell repertoires in COVID-19. Assignments of participants to cohorts depended upon their own reported clinical history. CDR3 size: 16 residues. Germline CDR1 and CDR2: MNHEY and SMNVEV (reference sequence). The ends lost 4 bases at V and 10 bases at J; junction bases unmatched: 10. TCRdb's copy holds only in-frame clones and misses some; the assay was immunoSEQ multiplex PCR. Of roughly 150,000 clones in the sample, around 80% are singletons; the top ten hold approximately 7.3%. The chain carries TRBV27 and TRBJ1-6; 10 bases are shared with TRBD1. The receptor was isolated from a man aged 50 or older who had recovered from COVID-19. Sequenced material: PBMCs or T cells enriched from blood (not recorded which). Written as DNA, the CDR3 is TGTGCCAGCAGTTCGGGGCGACAGGGGGCGGGATCACCCCTCCACTTT. This gives the protein CASSSGRQGAGSPLHF.